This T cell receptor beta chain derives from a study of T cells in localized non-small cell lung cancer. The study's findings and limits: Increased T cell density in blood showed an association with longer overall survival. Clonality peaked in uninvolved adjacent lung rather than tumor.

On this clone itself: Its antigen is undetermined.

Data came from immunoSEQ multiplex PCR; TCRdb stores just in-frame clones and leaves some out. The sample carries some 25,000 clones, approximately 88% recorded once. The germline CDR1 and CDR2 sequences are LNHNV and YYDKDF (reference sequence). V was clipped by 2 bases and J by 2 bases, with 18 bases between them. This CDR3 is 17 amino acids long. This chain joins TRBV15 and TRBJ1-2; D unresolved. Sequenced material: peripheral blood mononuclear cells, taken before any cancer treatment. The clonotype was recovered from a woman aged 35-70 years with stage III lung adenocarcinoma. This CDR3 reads CATSRTTSGSLNYGYTF. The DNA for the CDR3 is TGTGCCACCAGCAGAACCACCTCTGGGTCGTTAAACTATGGCTACACCTTC. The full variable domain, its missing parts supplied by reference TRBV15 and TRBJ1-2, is DAMVIQNPRYQVTQFGKPVTLSCSQTLNHNVMYWYQQKSSQAPKLLFHYYDKDFNNEADTPDNFQSRRPNTSFCFLDIRSPGLGDTAMYLCATSRTTSGSLNYGYTFGSGTRLTVV.